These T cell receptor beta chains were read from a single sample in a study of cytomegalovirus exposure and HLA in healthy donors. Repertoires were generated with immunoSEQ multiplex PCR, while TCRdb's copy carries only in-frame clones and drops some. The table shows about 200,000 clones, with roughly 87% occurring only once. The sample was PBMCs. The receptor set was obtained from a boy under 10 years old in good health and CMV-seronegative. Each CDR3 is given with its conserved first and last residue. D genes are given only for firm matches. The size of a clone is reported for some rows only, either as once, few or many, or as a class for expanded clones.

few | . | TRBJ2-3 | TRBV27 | TGTGCCAGCACGGGAGAGGGCACAGATACGCAGTATTTT | CASTGEGTDTQYF
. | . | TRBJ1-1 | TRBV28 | TGTGCCAGCAGCCCAGGCAGGAACACTGAAGCTTTCTTT | CASSPGRNTEAFF
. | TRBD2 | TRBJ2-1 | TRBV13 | TGTGCCAGCAGCTCGATAGCGGGAGTAACCTACAATGAGCAGTTCTTC | CASSSIAGVTYNEQFF
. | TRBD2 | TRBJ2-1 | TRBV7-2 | TGTGCCAGCAGCTTTAAGTTTTCGGGACTAGCGCGAAAAAATGAGCAGTTCTTC | CASSFKFSGLARKNEQFF
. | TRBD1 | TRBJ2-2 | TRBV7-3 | TGTGCCAGCAGCTCCCGGACAGGGAACAACACCGGGGAGCTGTTTTTT | CASSSRTGNNTGELFF
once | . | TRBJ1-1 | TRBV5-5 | TGTGCCAGCAGCTCGGGATTCACTGAAGCTTTCTTT | CASSSGFTEAFF
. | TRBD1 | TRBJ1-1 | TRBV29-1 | TGCAGCGTTGAAGTCAGAAGGTCGGGGGACAGGGGAATAATCACTGAAGCTTTCTTT | CSVEVRRSGDRGIITEAFF
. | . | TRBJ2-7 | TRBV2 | TGTGCCAGCAGTGATCAGGGGATTGGGTACGAGCAGTACTTC | CASSDQGIGYEQYF
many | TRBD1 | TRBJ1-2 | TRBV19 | TGTGCCAGTAGCCCCACAGGGGGAGGCTATGGCTACACCTTC | CASSPTGGGYGYTF
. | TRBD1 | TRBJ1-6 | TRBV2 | TGTGCCAGCAGCGGAGGCCAACAGGGGGCAAGGTCACCCCTCCACTTT | CASSGGQQGARSPLHF
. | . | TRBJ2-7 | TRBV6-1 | TGTGCCAGCAGTTCAAACAGGGAAACCTACGAGCAGTACTTC | CASSSNRETYEQYF
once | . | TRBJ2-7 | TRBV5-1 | TGCGCCAGCAGCAACCGGGACACAGGCTACGAGCAGTACTTC | CASSNRDTGYEQYF
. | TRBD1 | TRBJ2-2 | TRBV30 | TGTGCCTGGACGGGACAGGCGAACACCGGGGAGCTGTTTTTT | CAWTGQANTGELFF
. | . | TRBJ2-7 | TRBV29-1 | TGCAGCGTTGCCGGGCTGGGGCGGAAGGTATCGGAGCAGTACTTC | CSVAGLGRKVSEQYF
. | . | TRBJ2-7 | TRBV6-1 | TGTGCCAGCAGTGACAGGGTAGCAACGCCCATCTACGAGCAGTACTTC | CASSDRVATPIYEQYF
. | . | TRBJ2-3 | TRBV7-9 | TGTTCCAGCAGGAGCCGGGGATATAGGGGCACAGATACGCAGTATTTT | CSSRSRGYRGTDTQYF
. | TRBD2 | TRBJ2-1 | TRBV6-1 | TGTGCCAGCAGTGAGCCTAGCGGGGGGGCCGCCCATGAGCAGTTCTTC | CASSEPSGGAAHEQFF
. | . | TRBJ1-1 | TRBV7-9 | TGTGCCAGCAGCTTCATAGTTTTCGGTTCGAACACTGAAGCTTTCTTT | CASSFIVFGSNTEAFF
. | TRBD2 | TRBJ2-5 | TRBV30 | TGTGCCTGGAACGTAGCGGGGAAAGAGACCCAGTACTTC | CAWNVAGKETQYF
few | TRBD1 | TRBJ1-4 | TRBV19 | TGTGCCAGTAGTACCCCACAGGGGTCTAATGAAAAACTGTTTTTT | CASSTPQGSNEKLFF
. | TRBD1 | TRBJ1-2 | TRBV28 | TGTGCCAGCAGTTTATCAGGGGGCTACTATGGCTACACCTTC | CASSLSGGYYGYTF
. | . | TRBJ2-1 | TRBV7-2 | TGTGCCAGCAGCTTAGCACAGGGACAGTTCTTC | CASSLAQGQFF
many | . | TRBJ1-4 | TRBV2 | TGTGCCAGCAGTGTTTTCCCGGGAGAATCTAAAAAACTGTTTTTT | CASSVFPGESKKLFF
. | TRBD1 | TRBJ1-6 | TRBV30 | TGTGCCTGGACTTTGGACAGGGCTCCCCTCCACTTT | CAWTLDRAPLHF
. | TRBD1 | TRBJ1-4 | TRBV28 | TGTGCCAGCAGGGTCGGCAGGGGGGCTAATGAAAAACTGTTTTTT | CASRVGRGANEKLFF
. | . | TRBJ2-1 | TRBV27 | TGTGCCAGCGGCCTAGGGGCCAGCGAGCAGTTCTTC | CASGLGASEQFF
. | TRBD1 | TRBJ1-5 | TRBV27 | TGTGCCAGCAGTTTATACGGGACAGGTCCTCCATTTAGCAATCAGCCCCAGCATTTT | CASSLYGTGPPFSNQPQHF
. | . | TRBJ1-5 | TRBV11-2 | TGTGCCAGCAGCTTATCAAATAGCAATCAGCCCCAGCATTTT | CASSLSNSNQPQHF
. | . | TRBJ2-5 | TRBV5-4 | TGTGCCAGCAGCCCTCAGGCAGAAGAGACCCAGTACTTC | CASSPQAEETQYF
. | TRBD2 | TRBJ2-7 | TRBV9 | TGTGCCAGCAGCGAAGGGACTAGCGGAAAGCTTTACGAGCAGTACTTC | CASSEGTSGKLYEQYF
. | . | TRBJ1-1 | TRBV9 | TGTGCCAGCAGCGTAGGTATTCGGGGGGAGAACACTGAAGCTTTCTTT | CASSVGIRGENTEAFF
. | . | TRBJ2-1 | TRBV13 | TGTGCCAGCAGCCGGGGGGCCGGGTATGATGAGCAGTTCTTC | CASSRGAGYDEQFF
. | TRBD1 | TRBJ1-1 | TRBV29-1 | TGCAGCGTGTTACAGGGGGCTGAAGCTTTCTTT | CSVLQGAEAFF
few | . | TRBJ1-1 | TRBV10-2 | TGCGCCAGCAGTCTAGACAGGAACACTGAAGCTTTCTTT | CASSLDRNTEAFF
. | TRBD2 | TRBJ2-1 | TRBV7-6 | TGTGCCAGCAGCTCGGGACTAGCGGGATATAATGAGCAGTTCTTC | CASSSGLAGYNEQFF
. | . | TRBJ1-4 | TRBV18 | TGTGCCAGCTCACCACCTGGGACACCGACAACTAATGAAAAACTGTTTTTT | CASSPPGTPTTNEKLFF
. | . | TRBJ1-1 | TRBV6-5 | TGTGCCAGCAGTTACAGTCATATGGCCACTGAAGCTTTCTTT | CASSYSHMATEAFF
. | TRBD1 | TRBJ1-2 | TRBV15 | TGTGCCACCAGCAGAGATCAAAGCAGGGGGAATGGCTACACCTTC | CATSRDQSRGNGYTF
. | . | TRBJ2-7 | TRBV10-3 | TGTGCCATCAGAGACGACTCCTACGAGCAGTACTTC | CAIRDDSYEQYF
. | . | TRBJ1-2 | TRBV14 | TGTGCCAGCAGCCAAGATAGCGTGCAGGCGAGGGACTATGGCTACACCTTC | CASSQDSVQARDYGYTF